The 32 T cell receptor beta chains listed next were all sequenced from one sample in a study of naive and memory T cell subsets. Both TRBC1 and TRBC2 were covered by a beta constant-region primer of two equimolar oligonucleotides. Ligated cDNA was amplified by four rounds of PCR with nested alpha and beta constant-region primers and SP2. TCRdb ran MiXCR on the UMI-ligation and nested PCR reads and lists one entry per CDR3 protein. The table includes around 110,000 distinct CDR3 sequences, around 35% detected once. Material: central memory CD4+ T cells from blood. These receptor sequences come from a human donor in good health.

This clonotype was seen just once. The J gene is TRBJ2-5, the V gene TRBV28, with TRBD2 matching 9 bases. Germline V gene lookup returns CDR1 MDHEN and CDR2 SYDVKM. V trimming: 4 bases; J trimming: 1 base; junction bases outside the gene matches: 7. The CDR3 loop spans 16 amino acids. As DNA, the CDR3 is TGTGCCAGCAGTTCACCTCTAGCGGGACTCCAAGAGACCCAGTACTTC. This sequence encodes CASSSPLAGLQETQYF. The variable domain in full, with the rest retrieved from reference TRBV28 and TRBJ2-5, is DVKVTQSSRYLVKRTGEKVFLECVQDMDHENMFWYRQDPGLGLRLIYFSYDVKMKEKGDIPEGYSVSREKKERFSLILESASTNQTSMYLCASSSPLAGLQETQYFGPGTRLLVL.

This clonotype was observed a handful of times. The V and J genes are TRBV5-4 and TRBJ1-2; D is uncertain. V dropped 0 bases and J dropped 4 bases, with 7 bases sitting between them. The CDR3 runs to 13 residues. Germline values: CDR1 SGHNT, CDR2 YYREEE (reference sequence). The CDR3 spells CASSLDSVYGYTF. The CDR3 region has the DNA TGTGCCAGCAGCTTGGACAGCGTCTATGGCTACACCTTC.

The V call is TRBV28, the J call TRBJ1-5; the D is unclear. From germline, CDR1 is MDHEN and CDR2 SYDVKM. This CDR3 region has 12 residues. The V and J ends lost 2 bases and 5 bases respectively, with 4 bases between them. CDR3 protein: CASSLMHQPQHF. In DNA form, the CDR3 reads TGTGCCAGCAGTTTAATGCATCAGCCCCAGCATTTT.

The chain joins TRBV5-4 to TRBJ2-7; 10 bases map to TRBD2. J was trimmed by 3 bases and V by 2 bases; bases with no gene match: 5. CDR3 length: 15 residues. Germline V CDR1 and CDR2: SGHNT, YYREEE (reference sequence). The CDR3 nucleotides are TGTGCCAGCAGCTTTTCTAGCGGGAGTTTCTACGAGCAGTACTTC. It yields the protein CASSFSSGSFYEQYF.

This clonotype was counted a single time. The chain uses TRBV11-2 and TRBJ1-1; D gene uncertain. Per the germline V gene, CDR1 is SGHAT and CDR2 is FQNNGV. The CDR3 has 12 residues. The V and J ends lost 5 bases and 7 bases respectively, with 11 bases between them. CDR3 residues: CASSPTRVEAFF. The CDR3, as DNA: TGTGCCAGCAGCCCTACGAGGGTTGAAGCTTTCTTT.

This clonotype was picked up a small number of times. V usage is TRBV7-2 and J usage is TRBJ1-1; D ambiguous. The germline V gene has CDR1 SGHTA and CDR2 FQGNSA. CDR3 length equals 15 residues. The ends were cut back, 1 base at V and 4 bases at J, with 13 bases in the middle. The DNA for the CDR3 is TGTGCCAGCAGCTTAGTCGGCGGGAGAAGCACTGAAGCTTTCTTT. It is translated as CASSLVGGRSTEAFF. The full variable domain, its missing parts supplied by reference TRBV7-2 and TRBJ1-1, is GAGVSQSPSNKVTEKGKDVELRCDPISGHTALYWYRQSLGQGLEFLIYFQGNSAPDKSGLPSDRFSAERTGGSVSTLTIQRTQQEDSAVYLCASSLVGGRSTEAFFGQGTRLTVV.

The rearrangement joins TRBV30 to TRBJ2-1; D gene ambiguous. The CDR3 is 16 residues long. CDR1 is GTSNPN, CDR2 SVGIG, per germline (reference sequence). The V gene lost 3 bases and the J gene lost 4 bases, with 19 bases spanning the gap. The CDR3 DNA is TGTGCCTGGAGCCCCACCCCAGTAATGTGGTACAATGAGCAGTTCTTC. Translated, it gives CAWSPTPVMWYNEQFF.

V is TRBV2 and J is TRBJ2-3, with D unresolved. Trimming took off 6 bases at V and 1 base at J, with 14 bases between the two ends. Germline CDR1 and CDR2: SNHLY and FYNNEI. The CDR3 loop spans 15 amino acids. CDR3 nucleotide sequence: TGTGCCAGCAGCCCGATGGCGGTCGGCACAGATACGCAGTATTTT. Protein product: CASSPMAVGTDTQYF.

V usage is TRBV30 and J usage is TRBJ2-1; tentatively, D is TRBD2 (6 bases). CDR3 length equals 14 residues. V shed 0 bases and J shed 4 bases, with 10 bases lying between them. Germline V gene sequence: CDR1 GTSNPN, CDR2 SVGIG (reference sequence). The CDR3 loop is CAWSVTGRYNEQFF. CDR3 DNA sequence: TGTGCCTGGAGTGTCACGGGGAGGTACAATGAGCAGTTCTTC.

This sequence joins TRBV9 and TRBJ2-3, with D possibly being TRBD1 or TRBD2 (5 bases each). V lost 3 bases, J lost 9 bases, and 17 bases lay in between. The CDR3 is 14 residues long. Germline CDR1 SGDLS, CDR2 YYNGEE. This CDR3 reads CASSERLGVETQYF. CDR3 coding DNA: TGTGCCAGCAGCGAGAGATTGGGGGTGGAAACGCAGTATTTT.

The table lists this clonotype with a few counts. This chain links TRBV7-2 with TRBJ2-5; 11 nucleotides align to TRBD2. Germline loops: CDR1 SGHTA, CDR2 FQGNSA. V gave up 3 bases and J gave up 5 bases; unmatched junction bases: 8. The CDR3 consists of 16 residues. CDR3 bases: TGTGCCAGCAGCTTCTTAGCGGGAGGGAGTTGGGAGACCCAGTACTTC. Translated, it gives CASSFLAGGSWETQYF.

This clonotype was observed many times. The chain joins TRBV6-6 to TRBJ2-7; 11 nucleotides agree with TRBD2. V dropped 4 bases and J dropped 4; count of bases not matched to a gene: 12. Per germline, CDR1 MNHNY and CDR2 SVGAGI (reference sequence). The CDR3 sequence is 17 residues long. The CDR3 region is CASSSREPGLAEYEQYF. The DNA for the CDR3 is TGTGCCAGCAGTTCCAGAGAACCGGGACTAGCGGAGTACGAGCAGTACTTC.

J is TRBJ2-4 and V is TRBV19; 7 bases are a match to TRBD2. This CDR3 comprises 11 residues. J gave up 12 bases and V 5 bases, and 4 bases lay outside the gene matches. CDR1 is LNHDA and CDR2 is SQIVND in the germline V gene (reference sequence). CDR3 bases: TGTGCCAGTAGTTCTCTAGCGGCTCAGTACTTC. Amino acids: CASSSLAAQYF. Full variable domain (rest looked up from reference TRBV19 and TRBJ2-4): DGGITQSPKYLFRKEGQNVTLSCEQNLNHDAMYWYRQDPGQGLRLIYYSQIVNDFQKGDIAEGYSVSREKKESFPLTVTSAQKNPTAFYLCASSSLAAQYFGAGTRLSVL.

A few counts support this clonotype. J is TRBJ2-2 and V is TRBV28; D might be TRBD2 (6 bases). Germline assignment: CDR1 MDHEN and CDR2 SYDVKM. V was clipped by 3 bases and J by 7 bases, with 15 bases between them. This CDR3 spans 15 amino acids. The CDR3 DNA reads TGTGCCAGCAGTTTCGCCGGAAGACTAGGCGGGGAGCTGTTTTTT. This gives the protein CASSFAGRLGGELFF.

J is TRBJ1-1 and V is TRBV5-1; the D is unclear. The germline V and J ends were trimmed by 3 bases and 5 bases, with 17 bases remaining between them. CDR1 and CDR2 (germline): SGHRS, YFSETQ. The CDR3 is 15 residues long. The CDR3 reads CASSSDLRGGTEAFF. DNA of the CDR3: TGCGCCAGCAGCTCAGACCTTAGAGGCGGAACTGAAGCTTTCTTT.

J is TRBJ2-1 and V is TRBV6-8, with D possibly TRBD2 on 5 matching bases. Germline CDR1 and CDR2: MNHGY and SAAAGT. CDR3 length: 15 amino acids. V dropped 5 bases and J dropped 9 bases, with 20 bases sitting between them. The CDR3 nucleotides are TGTGCCAGCAGTAAAGCGGAGCCCCTCGACCCTGAGCAGTTCTTC. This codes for CASSKAEPLDPEQFF.

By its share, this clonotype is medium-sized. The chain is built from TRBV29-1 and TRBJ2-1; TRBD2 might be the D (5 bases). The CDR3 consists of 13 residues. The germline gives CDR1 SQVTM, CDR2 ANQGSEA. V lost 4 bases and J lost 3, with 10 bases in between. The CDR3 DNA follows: TGCAGCGTTGGACCCGGGAACTACAATGAGCAGTTCTTC. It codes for CSVGPGNYNEQFF.

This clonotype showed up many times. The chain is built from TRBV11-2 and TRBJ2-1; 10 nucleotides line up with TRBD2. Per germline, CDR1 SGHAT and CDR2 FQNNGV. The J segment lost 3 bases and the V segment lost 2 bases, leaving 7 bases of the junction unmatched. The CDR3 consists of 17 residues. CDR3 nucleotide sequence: TGTGCCAGCAGCTTATCGAGCGGGAGGGCCTTCTACAATGAGCAGTTCTTC. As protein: CASSLSSGRAFYNEQFF. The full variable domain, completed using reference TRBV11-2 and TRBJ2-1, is EAGVAQSPRYKIIEKRQSVAFWCNPISGHATLYWYQQILGQGPKLLIQFQNNGVVDDSQLPKDRFSAERLKGVDSTLKIQPAKLEDSAVYLCASSLSSGRAFYNEQFFGPGTRLTVL.

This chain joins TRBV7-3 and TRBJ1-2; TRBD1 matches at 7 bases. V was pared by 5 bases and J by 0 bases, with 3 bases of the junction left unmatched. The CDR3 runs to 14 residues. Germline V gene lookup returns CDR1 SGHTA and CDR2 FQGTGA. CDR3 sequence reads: CASSRDSTNYGYTF. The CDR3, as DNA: TGTGCCAGCAGCCGGGACAGTACTAACTATGGCTACACCTTC.

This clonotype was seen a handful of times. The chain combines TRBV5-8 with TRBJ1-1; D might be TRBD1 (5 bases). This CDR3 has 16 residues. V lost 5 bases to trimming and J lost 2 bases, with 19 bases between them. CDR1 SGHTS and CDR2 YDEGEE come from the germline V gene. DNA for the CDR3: TGTGCCAGCAGGCGGGGGACGGAGCTGATTAACACTGAAGCTTTCTTT. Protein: CASRRGTELINTEAFF.

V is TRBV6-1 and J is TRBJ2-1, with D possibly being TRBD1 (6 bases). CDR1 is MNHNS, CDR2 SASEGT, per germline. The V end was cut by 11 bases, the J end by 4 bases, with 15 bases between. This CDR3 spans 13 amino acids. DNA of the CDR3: TGTGCCTCCTCAGGACAGACTTACAATGAGCAGTTCTTC. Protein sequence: CASSGQTYNEQFF.

The CDR3 bases are TGTGCCAGCAGCTTGGCTGGGGCGTCTGAAGCTTTCTTT. This gives the protein CASSLAGASEAFF. V gene TRBV5-6 combines with J gene TRBJ1-1, with a possible D match to TRBD1 (5 bases). V lost 0 bases and J lost 6, with 9 bases in between. Germline V gene data show CDR1 as SGHDT and CDR2 as YYEEEE. The CDR3 length is 13 residues.

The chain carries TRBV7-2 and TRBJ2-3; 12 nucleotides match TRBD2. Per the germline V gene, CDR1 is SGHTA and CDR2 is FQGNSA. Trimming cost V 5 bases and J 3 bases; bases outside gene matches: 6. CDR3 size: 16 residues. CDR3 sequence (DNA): TGTGCCAGCAGCCCAAGAGGACTAGCGGGGACAGATACGCAGTATTTT. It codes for CASSPRGLAGTDTQYF.

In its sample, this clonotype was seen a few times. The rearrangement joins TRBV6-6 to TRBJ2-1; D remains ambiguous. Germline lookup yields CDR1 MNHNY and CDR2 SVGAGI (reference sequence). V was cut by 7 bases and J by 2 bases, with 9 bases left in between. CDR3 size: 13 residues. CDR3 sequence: CASIVGPYNEQFF. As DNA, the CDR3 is TGTGCCAGCATTGTCGGACCCTACAATGAGCAGTTCTTC.

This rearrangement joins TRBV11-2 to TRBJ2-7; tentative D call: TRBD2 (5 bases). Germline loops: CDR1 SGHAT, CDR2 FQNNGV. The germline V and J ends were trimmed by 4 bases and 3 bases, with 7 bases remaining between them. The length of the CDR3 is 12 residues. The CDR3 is CASSSRGYEQYF. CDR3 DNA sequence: TGTGCCAGCAGCTCTCGGGGCTACGAGCAGTACTTC.

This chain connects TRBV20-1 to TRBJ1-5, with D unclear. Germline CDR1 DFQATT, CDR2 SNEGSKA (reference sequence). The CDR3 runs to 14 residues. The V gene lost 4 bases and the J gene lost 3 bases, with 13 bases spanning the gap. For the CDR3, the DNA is TGCAGTGCTAAGGTCGGGAGGGACAATCAGCCCCAGCATTTT. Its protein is CSAKVGRDNQPQHF.

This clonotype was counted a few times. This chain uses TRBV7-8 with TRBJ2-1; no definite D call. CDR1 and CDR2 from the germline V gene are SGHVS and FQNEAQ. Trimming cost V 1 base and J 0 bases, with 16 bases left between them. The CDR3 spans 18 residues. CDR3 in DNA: TGTGCCAGCAGCTTAGGATCGGTGACCGATCTCTCCTACAATGAGCAGTTCTTC. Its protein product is CASSLGSVTDLSYNEQFF.

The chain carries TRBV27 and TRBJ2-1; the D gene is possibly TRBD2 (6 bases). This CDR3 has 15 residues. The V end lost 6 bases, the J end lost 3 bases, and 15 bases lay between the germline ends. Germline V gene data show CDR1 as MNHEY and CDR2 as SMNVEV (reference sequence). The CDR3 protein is CASRTPSEGYNEQFF. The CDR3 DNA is TGTGCCAGCAGGACCCCGTCGGAGGGCTACAATGAGCAGTTCTTC.

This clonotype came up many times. CDR3 sequence reads: CASSRYRDTKQETQYF. CDR3 sequence (DNA): TGTGCCAGCAGCCGCTACCGGGACACCAAGCAAGAGACCCAGTACTTC. This chain joins TRBV3-1 and TRBJ2-5; D is possibly TRBD1 (6 bases). This CDR3 contains 16 residues. V was clipped by 4 bases and J by 2 bases, with 17 bases between them. From germline, CDR1 is LGHDT and CDR2 YNNKEL (reference sequence).

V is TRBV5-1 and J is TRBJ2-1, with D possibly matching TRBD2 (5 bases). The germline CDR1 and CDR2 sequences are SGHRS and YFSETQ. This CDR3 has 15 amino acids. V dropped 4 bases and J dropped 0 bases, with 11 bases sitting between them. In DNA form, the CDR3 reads TGCGCCAGCAGCACCGACTATAGCTCCTACAATGAGCAGTTCTTC. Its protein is CASSTDYSSYNEQFF.

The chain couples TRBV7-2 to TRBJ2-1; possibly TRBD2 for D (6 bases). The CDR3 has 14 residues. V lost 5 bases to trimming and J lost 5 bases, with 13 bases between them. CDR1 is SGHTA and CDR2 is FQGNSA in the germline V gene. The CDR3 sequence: CASSPDYFNNEQFF. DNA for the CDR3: TGTGCCAGCAGCCCGGACTACTTTAACAATGAGCAGTTCTTC.

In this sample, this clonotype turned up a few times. Here the CDR3 reads CASWAGLSSYNEQFF. The CDR3 nucleotides are TGTGCCAGTTGGGCCGGTCTAAGCTCCTACAATGAGCAGTTCTTC. This chain links TRBV6-1 with TRBJ2-1; D ambiguous. Trimming left V 9 bases short and J 0 bases short, with 15 bases between. CDR1 is MNHNS, CDR2 SASEGT, per germline. CDR3 length: 15 residues.